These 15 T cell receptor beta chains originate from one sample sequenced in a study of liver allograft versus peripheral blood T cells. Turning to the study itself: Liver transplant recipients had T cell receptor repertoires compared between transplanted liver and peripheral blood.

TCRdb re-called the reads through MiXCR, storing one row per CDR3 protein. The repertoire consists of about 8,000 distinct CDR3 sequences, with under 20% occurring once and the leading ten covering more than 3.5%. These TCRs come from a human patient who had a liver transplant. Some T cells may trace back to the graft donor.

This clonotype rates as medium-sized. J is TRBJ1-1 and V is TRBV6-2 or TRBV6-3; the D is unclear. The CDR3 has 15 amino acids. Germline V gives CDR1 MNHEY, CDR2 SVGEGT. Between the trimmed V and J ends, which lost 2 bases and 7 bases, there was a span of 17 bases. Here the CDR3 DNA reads TGTGCCAGCAGTTACCTAAGGACGTCGAACGGTGAAGCTTTCTTT. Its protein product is CASSYLRTSNGEAFF.

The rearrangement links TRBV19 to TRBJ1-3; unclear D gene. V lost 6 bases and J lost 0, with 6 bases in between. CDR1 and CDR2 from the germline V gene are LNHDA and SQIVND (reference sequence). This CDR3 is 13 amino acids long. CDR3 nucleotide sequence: TGTGCCAGTAGGACGGTCTCTGGAAACACCATATATTTT. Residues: CASRTVSGNTIYF. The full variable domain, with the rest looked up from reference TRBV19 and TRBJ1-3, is DGGITQSPKYLFRKEGQNVTLSCEQNLNHDAMYWYRQDPGQGLRLIYYSQIVNDFQKGDIAEGYSVSREKKESFPLTVTSAQKNPTAFYLCASRTVSGNTIYFGEGSWLTVV.

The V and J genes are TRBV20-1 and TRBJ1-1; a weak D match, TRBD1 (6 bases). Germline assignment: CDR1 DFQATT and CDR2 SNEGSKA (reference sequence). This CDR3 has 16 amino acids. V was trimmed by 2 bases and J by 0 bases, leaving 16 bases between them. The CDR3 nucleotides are TGCAGTGCTAGATCCGGACAGTCCGATTTGAACACTGAAGCTTTCTTT. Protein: CSARSGQSDLNTEAFF.

The CDR3 DNA reads TGTGCCAGCAGCCAAGGTTATAGCGGGGGCTACAACACCGGGGAGCTGTTTTTT. Amino acid sequence: CASSQGYSGGYNTGELFF. The rearrangement joins TRBV14 to TRBJ2-2, with 9 bases matching TRBD2. J gave up 2 bases and V 1 base, and 8 bases lay outside the gene matches. The germline CDR1 and CDR2 sequences are SGHDN and FVKESK. The CDR3 loop spans 18 amino acids.

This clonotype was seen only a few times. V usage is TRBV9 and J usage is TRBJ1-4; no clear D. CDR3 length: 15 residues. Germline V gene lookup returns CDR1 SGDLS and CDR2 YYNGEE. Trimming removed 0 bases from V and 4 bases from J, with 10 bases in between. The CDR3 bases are TGTGCCAGCAGCGTAGGATCCACACTTAATGAAAAACTGTTTTTT. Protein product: CASSVGSTLNEKLFF. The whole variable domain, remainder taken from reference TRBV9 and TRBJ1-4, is DSGVTQTPKHLITATGQRVTLRCSPRSGDLSVYWYQQSLDQGLQFLIQYYNGEERAKGNILERFSAQQFPDLHSELNLSSLELGDSALYFCASSVGSTLNEKLFFGSGTQLSVL.

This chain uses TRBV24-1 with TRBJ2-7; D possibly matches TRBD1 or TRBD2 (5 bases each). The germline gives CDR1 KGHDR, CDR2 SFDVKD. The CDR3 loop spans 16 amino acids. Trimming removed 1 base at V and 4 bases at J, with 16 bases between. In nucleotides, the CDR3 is TGTGCCACCAGTGATTTTTCCGGGACGGGCCATTACGAGCAGTACTTC. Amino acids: CATSDFSGTGHYEQYF.

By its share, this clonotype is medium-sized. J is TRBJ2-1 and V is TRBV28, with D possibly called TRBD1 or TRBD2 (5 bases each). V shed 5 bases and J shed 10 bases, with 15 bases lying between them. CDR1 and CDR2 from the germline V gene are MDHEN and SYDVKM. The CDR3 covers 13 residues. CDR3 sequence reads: CASSQRGSGEQFF. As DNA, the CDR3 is TGTGCCAGCAGTCAGAGGGGCTCAGGAGAGCAGTTCTTC. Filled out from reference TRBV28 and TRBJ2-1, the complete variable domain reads DVKVTQSSRYLVKRTGEKVFLECVQDMDHENMFWYRQDPGLGLRLIYFSYDVKMKEKGDIPEGYSVSREKKERFSLILESASTNQTSMYLCASSQRGSGEQFFGPGTRLTVL.

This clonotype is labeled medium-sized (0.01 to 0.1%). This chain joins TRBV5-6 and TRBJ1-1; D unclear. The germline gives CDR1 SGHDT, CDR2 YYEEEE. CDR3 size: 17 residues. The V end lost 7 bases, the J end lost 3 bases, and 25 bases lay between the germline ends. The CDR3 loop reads CASVLKKDSFTDTEAFF. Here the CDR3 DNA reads TGTGCCAGCGTGCTTAAAAAGGACTCTTTTACAGACACTGAAGCTTTCTTT.

The CDR3 is CASSLTSGSLGELFF. As DNA, the CDR3 is TGTGCCAGCAGTTTAACTAGCGGGAGCCTCGGGGAGCTGTTTTTT. The V call is TRBV12-3 or TRBV12-4, the J call TRBJ2-2; 11 nucleotides line up with TRBD2. CDR3 length: 15 amino acids. V lost 2 bases and J lost 7; bases outside the gene matches: 3.

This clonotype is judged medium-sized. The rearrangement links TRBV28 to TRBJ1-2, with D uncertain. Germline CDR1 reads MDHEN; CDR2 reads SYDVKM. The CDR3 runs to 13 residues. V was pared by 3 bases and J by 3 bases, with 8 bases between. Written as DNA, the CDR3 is TGTGCCAGCAGTTTCGGGGAGTACTATGGCTACACCTTC. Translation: CASSFGEYYGYTF.

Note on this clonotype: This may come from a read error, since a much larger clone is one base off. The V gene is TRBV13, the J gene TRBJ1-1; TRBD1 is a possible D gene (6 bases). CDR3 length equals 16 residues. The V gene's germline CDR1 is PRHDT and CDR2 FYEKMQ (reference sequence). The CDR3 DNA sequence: TGTGCCAGCAGCTTAGGGGCAATGGGGGGGCCCCCCGAAGATTTCTTT. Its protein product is CASSLGAMGGPPEDFF.

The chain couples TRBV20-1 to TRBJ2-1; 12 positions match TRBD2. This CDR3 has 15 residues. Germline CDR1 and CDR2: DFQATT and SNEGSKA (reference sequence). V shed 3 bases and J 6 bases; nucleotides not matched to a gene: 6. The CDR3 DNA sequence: TGCAGTGCTAGGCTGACTAGCGGGAGACGCAATGAGCAGTTCTTC. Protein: CSARLTSGRRNEQFF.

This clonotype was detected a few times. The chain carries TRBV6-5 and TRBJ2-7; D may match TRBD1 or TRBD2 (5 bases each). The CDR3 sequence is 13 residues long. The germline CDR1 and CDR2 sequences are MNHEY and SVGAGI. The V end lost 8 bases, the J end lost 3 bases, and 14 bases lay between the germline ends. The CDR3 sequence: CASRGVFDYEQYF. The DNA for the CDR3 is TGTGCCAGCCGAGGGGTCTTCGACTACGAGCAGTACTTC.

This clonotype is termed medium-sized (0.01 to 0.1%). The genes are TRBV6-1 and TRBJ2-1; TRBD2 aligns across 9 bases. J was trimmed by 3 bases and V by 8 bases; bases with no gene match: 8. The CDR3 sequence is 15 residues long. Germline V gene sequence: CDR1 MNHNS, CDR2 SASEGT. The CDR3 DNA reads TGTGCCAGCCCCAGGGAGCGGGAGGTCTACAATGAGCAGTTCTTC. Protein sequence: CASPREREVYNEQFF.

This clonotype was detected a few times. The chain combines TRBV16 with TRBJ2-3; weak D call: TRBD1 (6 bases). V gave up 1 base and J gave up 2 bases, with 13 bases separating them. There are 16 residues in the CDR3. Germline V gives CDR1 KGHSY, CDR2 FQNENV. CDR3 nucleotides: TGTGCCAGCAGCCAATTTATACAGGGTTCCACAGATACGCAGTATTTT. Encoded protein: CASSQFIQGSTDTQYF.